Listed below are T cell receptor beta chains from one sample, sequenced in a study of T cell clonotyping in hematopoietic cell transplantation. Here immunoSEQ multiplex PCR was the method, and the copy in TCRdb shows in-frame clones only, minus some. The table has some 14,000 clones, just over 95% seen once. This specimen consisted of peripheral blood mononuclear cells, obtained 30 days after allogeneic stem cell transplant. These receptors were obtained from a female patient aged 45-60 years who had an allogeneic stem cell transplant from an unrelated donor, so T cells may come from the graft donor. Some clones in this sample may be carry-over from other donors' samples. Each CDR3 is given with its conserved first and last residue. D genes are given only for firm matches. Clone size is given for some rows only: seen once, a few or many times, or a class if the clone is expanded.

D: -; size: -; V: TRBV18; J: TRBJ2-2; CDR3: CASSPDLSNTGELFF; DNA: TGTGCCAGCTCACCCGATCTTTCGAACACCGGGGAGCTGTTTTTT
D: -; size: -; V: TRBV6-1; J: TRBJ1-2; CDR3: CASSEAPGANYGYTF; DNA: TGTGCCAGCAGTGAAGCGCCAGGGGCTAACTATGGCTACACCTTC
D: -; size: -; V: TRBV7-3; J: TRBJ2-7; CDR3: CASSLTHGTPYEQYF; DNA: TGTGCCAGCAGCTTAACTCACGGGACGCCCTACGAGCAGTACTTC
D: -; size: -; V: TRBV5-1; J: TRBJ1-2; CDR3: CASRTGSYTNYGYTF; DNA: TGCGCCAGCAGGACCGGGTCCTATACTAACTATGGCTACACCTTC
D: TRBD1; size: -; V: TRBV19; J: TRBJ2-2; CDR3: CAAARTGGPGELFF; DNA: TGTGCCGCAGCCCGGACAGGGGGCCCCGGGGAGCTGTTTTTT
D: TRBD1; size: -; V: TRBV5-1; J: TRBJ1-6; CDR3: CASSLLGRGDSPLHF; DNA: TGCGCCAGCAGCTTGTTGGGCAGGGGGGATTCACCCCTCCACTTT
D: -; size: few; V: TRBV15; J: TRBJ2-7; CDR3: CATSITGVGEQYF; DNA: TGTGCCACCAGCATAACAGGTGTAGGCGAGCAGTACTTC
D: -; size: -; V: TRBV19; J: TRBJ1-1; CDR3: CASTTTDSEAFF; DNA: TGTGCCAGTACCACGACAGACAGTGAAGCTTTCTTT
D: -; size: -; V: TRBV5-4; J: TRBJ1-1; CDR3: CASSLGHRAFTEAFF; DNA: TGTGCCAGCAGCTTGGGGCACAGGGCGTTCACTGAAGCTTTCTTT
D: -; size: -; V: TRBV13; J: TRBJ2-2; CDR3: CASRGRTVRGELFF; DNA: TGTGCCAGCAGGGGTCGGACAGTACGCGGGGAGCTGTTTTTT
D: TRBD1; size: -; V: TRBV2; J: TRBJ2-7; CDR3: CATGDSFYEQYF; DNA: TGTGCCACCGGGGACAGTTTCTACGAGCAGTACTTC
D: -; size: -; V: TRBV9; J: TRBJ2-7; CDR3: CASSVAAGVDEQYF; DNA: TGTGCCAGCAGCGTAGCGGCAGGGGTCGACGAGCAGTACTTC
D: -; size: -; V: TRBV7-9; J: TRBJ1-1; CDR3: CASSLGQGQAFF; DNA: TGTGCCAGCAGCTTAGGTCAAGGGCAAGCTTTCTTT
D: TRBD1; size: -; V: TRBV27; J: TRBJ2-2; CDR3: CASRTDRTTGELFF; DNA: TGTGCCAGCAGGACGGACAGGACAACCGGGGAGCTGTTTTTT
D: TRBD1; size: -; V: TRBV7-9; J: TRBJ1-2; CDR3: CASSPRTGRPISSYTF; DNA: TGTGCCAGCAGCCCACGGACAGGGCGGCCTATTAGCAGCTACACCTTC
D: -; size: -; V: TRBV7-8; J: TRBJ2-7; CDR3: CASSLARGNYEQYF; DNA: TGTGCCAGCAGCTTAGCCCGTGGCAATTACGAGCAGTACTTC
D: TRBD1; size: -; V: TRBV5-6; J: TRBJ1-2; CDR3: CASSFAGTGGNYGYTF; DNA: TGTGCCAGCAGCTTTGCCGGGACAGGGGGCAACTATGGCTACACCTTC
D: TRBD1; size: -; V: TRBV11-2; J: TRBJ2-1; CDR3: CASSGDRNEQFF; DNA: TGTGCCAGCAGCGGGGACAGAAATGAGCAGTTCTTC
D: TRBD1; size: -; V: TRBV7-9; J: TRBJ1-5; CDR3: CASSFQGVDQPQHF; DNA: TGTGCCAGCAGCTTTCAGGGGGTGGATCAGCCCCAGCATTTT
D: -; size: -; V: TRBV6-5; J: TRBJ2-7; CDR3: CASSYSGARPYEQYF; DNA: TGTGCCAGCAGTTACTCGGGCGCCAGACCCTACGAGCAGTACTTC
D: -; size: -; V: TRBV7-3; J: TRBJ1-1; CDR3: CASSAQGGGTEAFF; DNA: TGTGCCAGCAGCGCACAAGGAGGGGGCACTGAAGCTTTCTTT
D: -; size: -; V: TRBV7-2; J: TRBJ1-2; CDR3: CASSSRQVEGYTF; DNA: TGTGCCAGCAGCTCGCGACAGGTTGAGGGCTACACCTTC
D: -; size: -; V: TRBV9; J: TRBJ2-1; CDR3: CASSEGESSYNEQFF; DNA: TGTGCCAGCAGCGAGGGGGAAAGCTCCTACAATGAGCAGTTCTTC
D: -; size: -; V: TRBV19; J: TRBJ1-6; CDR3: CASSTSWDGSPLHF; DNA: TGTGCCAGTAGTACCTCATGGGATGGTTCACCCCTCCACTTT
D: -; size: once; V: TRBV19; J: TRBJ1-1; CDR3: CASSIARNTEAFF; DNA: TGTGCCAGTAGTATTGCTAGGAACACTGAAGCTTTCTTT
D: -; size: -; V: TRBV9; J: TRBJ2-2; CDR3: CASSVRRGPGSELFF; DNA: TGTGCCAGCAGCGTACGGCGGGGGCCGGGCAGCGAGCTGTTTTTT
D: -; size: -; V: TRBV30; J: TRBJ2-2; CDR3: CAWTRGSNTGELFF; DNA: TGTGCCTGGACTAGGGGCTCGAACACCGGGGAGCTGTTTTTT
D: -; size: once; V: TRBV19; J: TRBJ2-6; CDR3: CASTPARWTAVSGANVLTF; DNA: TGTGCCAGTACCCCAGCCCGATGGACAGCAGTCTCTGGGGCCAACGTCCTGACTTTC
D: -; size: once; V: TRBV4-1; J: TRBJ2-1; CDR3: CASSQGPSTDEQFF; DNA: TGCGCCAGCAGCCAAGGCCCCTCAACAGATGAGCAGTTCTTC
D: TRBD1; size: -; V: TRBV19; J: TRBJ1-1; CDR3: CASSILLTGTNTEAFF; DNA: TGTGCCAGTAGTATTCTGCTGACAGGGACGAACACTGAAGCTTTCTTT
D: TRBD2; size: -; V: TRBV2; J: TRBJ2-7; CDR3: CASSLRRGVHYEQYF; DNA: TGTGCCAGCAGTCTGAGGCGGGGGGTTCACTACGAGCAGTACTTC
D: TRBD1; size: -; V: TRBV27; J: TRBJ2-7; CDR3: CASSPGQLNYYEQYF; DNA: TGTGCCAGCAGCCCGGGACAGCTAAACTACTACGAGCAGTACTTC
D: -; size: once; V: TRBV6-6; J: TRBJ1-2; CDR3: CASSYEKRGIKGYTF; DNA: TGTGCCAGCAGTTACGAAAAAAGGGGGATTAAAGGCTACACCTTC
D: TRBD1; size: -; V: TRBV6-1; J: TRBJ1-1; CDR3: CATDPRGGSEAFF; DNA: TGTGCCACCGATCCCAGGGGGGGCTCTGAAGCTTTCTTT
D: -; size: once; V: TRBV30; J: TRBJ2-5; CDR3: CAWSAMTGKETQYF; DNA: TGTGCCTGGAGTGCAATGACAGGAAAAGAGACCCAGTACTTC
D: -; size: -; V: TRBV5-6; J: TRBJ2-7; CDR3: CASSTGTPTYEQYF; DNA: TGTGCCAGCAGCACCGGGACCCCAACCTACGAGCAGTACTTC
D: -; size: -; V: TRBV6-4; J: TRBJ1-6; CDR3: CASSEDNNSPLHF; DNA: TGTGCCAGCAGTGAGGACAATAATTCACCCCTCCACTTT
D: -; size: -; V: TRBV12-5; J: TRBJ1-2; CDR3: CASGLVGSANYGYTF; DNA: TGTGCTAGTGGTTTGGTAGGCAGCGCAAACTATGGCTACACCTTC
D: TRBD1; size: -; V: TRBV30; J: TRBJ1-1; CDR3: CAHSQGALTVEAFF; DNA: TGTGCCCACTCACAGGGGGCGCTTACCGTGGAGGCTTTCTTT
D: -; size: -; V: TRBV5-1; J: TRBJ2-7; CDR3: CASSFRGAAYEQYF; DNA: TGCGCCAGCAGTTTTCGGGGGGCTGCCTACGAGCAGTACTTC
D: TRBD1; size: -; V: TRBV19; J: TRBJ1-2; CDR3: CASITLGTDSNGYTF; DNA: TGTGCCAGTATAACACTTGGGACAGATTCAAATGGCTACACCTTC
D: TRBD1; size: -; V: TRBV9; J: TRBJ1-4; CDR3: CASSLTGSGEKLFF; DNA: TGTGCCAGCAGCCTGACAGGGTCGGGCGAAAAACTGTTTTTT
D: TRBD2; size: -; V: TRBV5-1; J: TRBJ2-1; CDR3: CASSFGLAGKHEQFF; DNA: TGCGCCAGCAGCTTCGGACTAGCGGGGAAGCATGAGCAGTTCTTC
D: -; size: once; V: TRBV25-1; J: TRBJ2-3; CDR3: CASSEYAADTQYF; DNA: TGTGCCAGCAGTGAATACGCGGCCGATACGCAGTATTTT
D: -; size: -; V: TRBV6-6; J: TRBJ2-3; CDR3: CASSSGWGDTQYF; DNA: TGTGCCAGCAGTTCTGGATGGGGAGATACGCAGTATTTT
D: TRBD2; size: -; V: TRBV4-2; J: TRBJ2-3; CDR3: CASSRGLAGTPDTQYF; DNA: TGTGCCAGCAGCCGGGGGCTAGCGGGGACCCCAGATACGCAGTATTTT
D: -; size: -; V: TRBV15; J: TRBJ2-2; CDR3: CATSSGGLYTGELFF; DNA: TGTGCCACCAGCAGCGGGGGACTGTACACCGGGGAGCTGTTTTTT
D: TRBD1; size: once; V: TRBV19; J: TRBJ2-1; CDR3: CASSESRGRYNEQFF; DNA: TGTGCCAGTAGTGAAAGCAGGGGGCGTTACAATGAGCAGTTCTTC
D: -; size: -; V: TRBV2; J: TRBJ2-4; CDR3: CASWPVPAKNIQYF; DNA: TGTGCCAGTTGGCCGGTCCCGGCCAAAAACATTCAGTACTTC
D: -; size: -; V: TRBV5-4; J: TRBJ2-6; CDR3: CASSLQGLIAGANVLTF; DNA: TGTGCCAGCAGCTTACAGGGTCTAATCGCTGGGGCCAACGTCCTGACTTTC
D: TRBD1; size: -; V: TRBV11-2; J: TRBJ1-1; CDR3: CASRSARGKLGTEAFF; DNA: TGTGCCAGCAGATCCGCCAGGGGGAAGTTAGGCACTGAAGCTTTCTTT
D: -; size: -; V: TRBV18; J: TRBJ1-1; CDR3: CASSIDERGTEAFF; DNA: TGTGCCAGCTCAATCGATGAGAGAGGGACTGAAGCTTTCTTT
D: -; size: -; V: TRBV20-1; J: TRBJ2-7; CDR3: CSASPMGEQYF; DNA: TGCAGTGCTAGCCCAATGGGCGAGCAGTACTTC
D: TRBD1; size: -; V: TRBV2; J: TRBJ1-5; CDR3: CASSDGQASNQPQHF; DNA: TGTGCCAGCAGTGACGGACAGGCTAGCAATCAGCCCCAGCATTTT
D: TRBD2; size: -; V: TRBV15; J: TRBJ2-7; CDR3: CATNNGGGQEQYF; DNA: TGTGCCACCAACAACGGGGGGGGCCAGGAGCAGTACTTC
D: -; size: -; V: TRBV7-2; J: TRBJ2-5; CDR3: CASSLVLLQETQYF; DNA: TGTGCCAGCAGCTTAGTACTACTACAAGAGACCCAGTACTTC
D: -; size: -; V: TRBV19; J: TRBJ1-6; CDR3: CASSRDFSYNSPLHF; DNA: TGTGCCAGTAGTAGGGACTTCTCCTATAATTCACCCCTCCACTTT
D: TRBD1; size: -; V: TRBV9; J: TRBJ1-3; CDR3: CASSVAGQGLAGNTIYF; DNA: TGTGCCAGCAGCGTAGCGGGACAGGGGCTGGCTGGAAACACCATATATTTT
D: -; size: -; V: TRBV11-2; J: TRBJ1-1; CDR3: CASSPPSRGAFF; DNA: TGTGCCAGCAGCCCACCATCCCGGGGAGCTTTCTTT
D: TRBD1; size: -; V: TRBV10-1; J: TRBJ1-4; CDR3: CASSELARDSSNEKLFF; DNA: TGCGCCAGCAGTGAGTTGGCAAGGGACAGCTCTAATGAAAAACTGTTTTTT